The clone carrying this TCR beta chain was recorded a few times. TCRdb reprocessed the PCR reads with MiXCR, giving one entry per CDR3 protein. Of tens of thousands of distinct CDR3 sequences listed, 15% to 20% were seen once; the top ten hold about 1.5%. The record originates from a study of molecular identifiers for immune sequencing clone quantification. Study as a whole: Four portions were sequenced after RNA from roughly 20,000 or 100,000 naive CD8 cells was split five ways in replicates.

Per germline, CDR1 MNHEY and CDR2 SMNVEV (reference sequence). V lost 8 bases and J 2 bases, leaving 6 bases between the germline ends. CDR3 size: 12 residues. The clonotype was recovered from a human donor in good health. Some libraries in this study had Jurkat cell RNA spiked in. This chain joins TRBV27 and TRBJ2-2; no definite D call. The sequencing input was naive CD8+ T cells from blood, with Jurkat cell RNA spiked in. Regarding subset: FACS-sorted CD8+CD4-CCR7+CD45RA+ naive T cells. The CDR3 DNA reads TGTGCCAGCGGTAAAAACACCGGGGAGCTGTTTTTT. Amino acids: CASGKNTGELFF.